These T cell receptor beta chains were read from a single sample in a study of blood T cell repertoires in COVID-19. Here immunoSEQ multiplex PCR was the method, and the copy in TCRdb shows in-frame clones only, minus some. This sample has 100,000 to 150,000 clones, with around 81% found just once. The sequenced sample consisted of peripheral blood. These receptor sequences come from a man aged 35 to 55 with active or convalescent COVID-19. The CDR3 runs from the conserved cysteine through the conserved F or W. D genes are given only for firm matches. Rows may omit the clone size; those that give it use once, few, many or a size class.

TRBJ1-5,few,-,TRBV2,CASSTSGQNSNQPQHF,TGTGCCAGCAGTACCTCAGGACAGAATAGCAATCAGCCCCAGCATTTT
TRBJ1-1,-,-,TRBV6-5,CASSMRFTGGTEAFF,TGTGCCAGCAGTATGAGATTCACCGGGGGCACTGAAGCTTTCTTT
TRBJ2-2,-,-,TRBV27,CASSFYRDHTGELFF,TGTGCCAGCAGTTTCTACAGGGATCACACCGGGGAGCTGTTTTTT
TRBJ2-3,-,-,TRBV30,CAWTYPSDTQYF,TGTGCCTGGACTTATCCCTCGGATACGCAGTATTTT
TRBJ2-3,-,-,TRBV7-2,CASSLYSMGTDTQYF,TGTGCCAGCAGCTTATATAGTATGGGCACAGATACGCAGTATTTT
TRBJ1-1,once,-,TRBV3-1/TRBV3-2,CASSPQRNTEAFF,TGTGCCAGCAGCCCACAGAGGAACACTGAAGCTTTCTTT
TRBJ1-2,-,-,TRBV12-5,CASGLVVGQLVNYGYTF,TGTGCTAGTGGTTTGGTAGTTGGCCAGCTAGTGAACTATGGCTACACCTTC
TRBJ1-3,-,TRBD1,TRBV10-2,CASSGQGKSGNTIYF,TGCGCCAGCTCGGGACAGGGGAAATCTGGAAACACCATATATTTT
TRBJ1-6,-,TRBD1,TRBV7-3,CASRPGQGISPLHF,TGTGCCAGCAGACCGGGACAGGGAATTTCACCCCTCCACTTT
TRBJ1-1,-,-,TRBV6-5,CASSYGGTEAFF,TGTGCCAGCAGTTACGGGGGGACTGAAGCTTTCTTT
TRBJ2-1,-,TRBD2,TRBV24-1,CATSVQRGGRDEQFF,TGTGCCACCAGTGTCCAGCGGGGGGGCAGAGATGAGCAGTTCTTC
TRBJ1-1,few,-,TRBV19,CASSIDTLQGRITEAFF,TGTGCCAGTAGTATAGATACTTTGCAGGGCCGGATCACTGAAGCTTTCTTT
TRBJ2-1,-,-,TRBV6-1,CASSEGPAAPPNEQFF,TGTGCCAGCAGTGAAGGGCCAGCGGCCCCCCCGAATGAGCAGTTCTTC
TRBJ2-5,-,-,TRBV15,CATSRGRGRGEETQYF,TGTGCCACCAGCAGAGGCCGGGGCAGGGGAGAAGAGACCCAGTACTTC
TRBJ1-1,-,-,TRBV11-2,CASSRGSGGNTEAFF,TGTGCCAGCAGCCGGGGGTCGGGGGGTAACACTGAAGCTTTCTTT
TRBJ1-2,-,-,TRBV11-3,CASSLDGREGYTF,TGTGCCAGCAGCTTAGACGGTCGTGAAGGCTACACCTTC
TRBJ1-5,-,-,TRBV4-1,CASSQESGTQRNQPQHF,TGCGCCAGCAGCCAAGAATCCGGGACACAACGCAATCAGCCCCAGCATTTT
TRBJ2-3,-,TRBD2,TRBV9,CASSVGGGRTDTQYF,TGTGCCAGCAGCGTGGGCGGGGGGAGGACAGATACGCAGTATTTT
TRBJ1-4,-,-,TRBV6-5,CASSYSGVNEKLFF,TGTGCCAGCAGTTACTCAGGGGTTAATGAAAAACTGTTTTTT
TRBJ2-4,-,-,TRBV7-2,CASSTLAVDIQYF,TGTGCCAGCAGCACCCTTGCAGTGGACATTCAGTACTTC
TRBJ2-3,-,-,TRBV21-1,CASSMGQKATDTQYF,TGTGCCAGCAGCATGGGACAGAAAGCCACAGATACGCAGTATTTT
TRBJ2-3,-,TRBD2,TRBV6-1,CASSEGLAGEGDTQYF,TGTGCCAGCAGTGAAGGCCTAGCGGGGGAAGGAGATACGCAGTATTTT
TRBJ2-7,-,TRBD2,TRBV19,CASSIAGGPFSTYEQYF,TGTGCCAGTAGTATAGCGGGGGGGCCGTTCTCTACCTACGAGCAGTACTTC
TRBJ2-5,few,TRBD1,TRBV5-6,CASSFRDRGFETQYF,TGTGCCAGCAGCTTTCGGGACAGGGGGTTCGAGACCCAGTACTTC
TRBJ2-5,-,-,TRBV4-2,CASSPRAGSETQYF,TGTGCCAGCAGCCCAAGGGCGGGCTCAGAGACCCAGTACTTC
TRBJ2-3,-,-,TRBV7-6,CASSLETTKADTQYF,TGTGCCAGCAGCTTAGAAACTACCAAGGCAGATACGCAGTATTTT
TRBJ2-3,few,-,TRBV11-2,CASSQGLVLTGTDTQYF,TGTGCCAGCAGCCAAGGCCTGGTCTTGACTGGCACAGATACGCAGTATTTT
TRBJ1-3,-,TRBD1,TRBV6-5,CASALDRGPGNTIYF,TGTGCCAGCGCCTTGGACAGGGGGCCTGGAAACACCATATATTTT
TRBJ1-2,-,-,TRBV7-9,CASSEQGKLFGYTF,TGTGCCAGCAGCGAACAGGGAAAGCTCTTTGGCTACACCTTC
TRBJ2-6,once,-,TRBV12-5,CASGSTANVLTF,TGTGCTAGTGGTTCCACAGCCAACGTCCTGACTTTC
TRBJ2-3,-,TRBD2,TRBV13,CASSFRVPGLAGGPSTDTQYF,TGTGCCAGCAGCTTCCGTGTACCGGGACTAGCGGGGGGTCCTAGCACAGATACGCAGTATTTT
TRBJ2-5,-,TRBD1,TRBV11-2,CASSSQGAFQETQYF,TGTGCCAGCAGCTCGCAGGGGGCCTTCCAAGAGACCCAGTACTTC
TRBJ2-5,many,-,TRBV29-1,CSVDRWQETQYF,TGCAGCGTTGACAGGTGGCAAGAGACCCAGTACTTC
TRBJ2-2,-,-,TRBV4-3,CASSQAHRGGTGELFF,TGCGCCAGCAGCCAAGCTCACAGGGGGGGAACCGGGGAGCTGTTTTTT
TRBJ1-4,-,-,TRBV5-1,CASSPGGTTNEKLFF,TGCGCCAGCAGCCCGGGGGGGACAACTAATGAAAAACTGTTTTTT
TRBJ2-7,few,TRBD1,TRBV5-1,CASSDRTGSSYEQYF,TGCGCCAGCAGCGACCGGACAGGGAGCTCCTACGAGCAGTACTTC
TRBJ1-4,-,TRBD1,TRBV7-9,CASSSLIPGQGVEKLFF,TGTGCCAGCAGCTCGCTAATACCGGGACAGGGGGTAGAAAAACTGTTTTTT
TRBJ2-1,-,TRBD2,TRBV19,CASSVHSLAGGGNEQFF,TGTGCCAGTAGTGTACACTCACTAGCGGGGGGAGGGAATGAGCAGTTCTTC
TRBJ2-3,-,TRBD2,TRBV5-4,CASSRSGGSTDTQYF,TGTGCCAGCAGCCGCAGCGGGGGGAGTACAGATACGCAGTATTTT
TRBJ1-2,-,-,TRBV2,CASTASVSGGYTF,TGTGCCAGCACCGCCTCGGTCTCGGGGGGCTACACCTTC
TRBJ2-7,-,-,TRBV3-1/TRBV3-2,CASSQDLGAEQYF,TGTGCCAGCAGCCAAGACCTGGGGGCCGAGCAGTACTTC
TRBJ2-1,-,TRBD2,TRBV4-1,CASSPKGSGLAQDEQFF,TGCGCCAGCAGCCCGAAAGGGTCGGGACTAGCGCAGGATGAGCAGTTCTTC
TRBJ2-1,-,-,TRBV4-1,CASSQEATNNEQFF,TGCGCCAGCAGCCAAGAGGCTACTAACAATGAGCAGTTCTTC
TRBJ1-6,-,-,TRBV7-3,CASSLEGSSPLHF,TGTGCCAGCAGCTTAGAGGGAAGTTCACCCCTCCACTTT
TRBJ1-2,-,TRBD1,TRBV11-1,CASSRPGQSNYGYTF,TGTGCCAGCAGCAGACCGGGACAGTCTAACTATGGCTACACCTTC
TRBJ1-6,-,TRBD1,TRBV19,CASDSGTGKGHSPLHF,TGTGCCTCAGATTCTGGGACAGGGAAAGGTCATTCACCCCTCCACTTT
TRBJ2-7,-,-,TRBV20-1,CSAPRGGEQYF,TGCAGTGCTCCGAGGGGGGGAGAGCAGTACTTC
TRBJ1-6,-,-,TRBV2,CASMDSENSPLHF,TGTGCCAGCATGGACAGCGAGAATTCACCCCTCCACTTT
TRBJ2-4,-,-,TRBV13,CASSRRDSVAKNIQYF,TGTGCCAGCAGCCGCCGGGACTCCGTAGCCAAAAACATTCAGTACTTC
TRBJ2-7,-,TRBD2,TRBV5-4,CASSYDATAGGREQYF,TGTGCCAGCAGCTATGATGCTACTGCGGGAGGGCGCGAGCAGTACTTC
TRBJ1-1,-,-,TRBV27,CASTQVAGYTEAFF,TGTGCCAGCACCCAGGTGGCGGGGTACACTGAAGCTTTCTTT
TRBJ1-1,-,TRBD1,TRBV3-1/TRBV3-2,CASSTQGGSTEAFF,TGTGCCAGCAGCACACAGGGGGGTAGCACTGAAGCTTTCTTT
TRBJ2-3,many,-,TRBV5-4,CASSSAGTRALSTDTQYF,TGTGCCAGCAGCTCGGCCGGGACAAGAGCTTTGAGCACAGATACGCAGTATTTT